This note documents a single T cell receptor beta chain sequence. Antigen specificity is unknown. The CDR3 does not end in the conserved phenylalanine or tryptophan, so this is likely a read error. It is unclear where the CDR3 begins or ends on the DNA, so no DNA is shown, and the CDR3 is as TCRdb lists it. Sample treatment: oral pan-JAK inhibitor, 5-10 mg twice daily. The sample comes from a study of CD8+ T cells in alopecia areata. The wider study: Treated individuals took tofacitinib by mouth, 5 to 10 mg twice daily. Whole-study results and caveats: Uncertainty about whether baseline CD8+ expansion is linked to response remains, with one nonresponder. Tofacitinib significantly reduced both scalp clonality and expanded CD8+ clones among the top 100. Unlike in mice, where it was clearer, TCR sharing across patients was less clear, possibly HLA-related.

Extracted RNA was reverse transcribed into cDNA, the sequencing template. Libraries were prepared by immunoSEQ multiplex PCR; TCRdb keeps only in-frame clonotypes and omits some of them. The table has some 180,000 clones, approximately 50% seen once. The material sequenced was CD8+ T cells sorted from blood, taken around week 53, from a patient treated with tofacitinib. The TCR originated in a human donor with alopecia areata.

CDR3 residues: CASSLSGDY. The V and J genes are TRBV6-1 and TRBJ1-6. The CDR3 is made up of 9 amino acids, end residues included. Germline V gene data show CDR1 as MNHNS and CDR2 as SASEGT.